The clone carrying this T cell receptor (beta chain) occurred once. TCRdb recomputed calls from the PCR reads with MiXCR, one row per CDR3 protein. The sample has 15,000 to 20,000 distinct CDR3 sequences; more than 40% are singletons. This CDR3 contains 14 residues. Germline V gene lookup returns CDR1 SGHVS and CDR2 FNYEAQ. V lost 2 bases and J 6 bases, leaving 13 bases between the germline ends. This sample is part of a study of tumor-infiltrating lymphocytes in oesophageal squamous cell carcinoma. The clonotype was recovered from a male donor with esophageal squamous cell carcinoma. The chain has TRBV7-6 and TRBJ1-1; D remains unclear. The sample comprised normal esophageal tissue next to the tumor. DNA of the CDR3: TGTGCCAGCAGCTTAACGCCCAACGGCCCTGAAGCTTTCTTT. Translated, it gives CASSLTPNGPEAFF.